These 22 T cell receptor beta chains were all obtained from the same sample, sequenced in a study of blood T cells in healthy people across ages (dated by TCRdb to about 2015). The library was built by means of 5' RACE. A second PCR of 7 to 11 cycles was performed with a sample-barcoded 5' primer and a J-beta primer mix. TCRdb reprocessed the public reads (quality trimming at Q25 with fastp, clone calling with MiXCR) and kept in-frame beta chains. Each record represents a unique CDR3 protein, reported with the most common genes and DNA among its rows. This sample has around 1,900,000 distinct CDR3 sequences in its table, and about two fifths of those were observed once. The ten top clones hold 23% of the sample. Specimen: blood. The receptor source for this set is a human donor in good health.

A few counts support this clonotype. The chain combines TRBV4-3 with TRBJ1-1; D not certain. The CDR3 length is 15 residues. The germline V and J ends were trimmed by 1 base and 0 bases, with 9 bases remaining between them. The germline gives CDR1 LGHNA, CDR2 YSLEER. The CDR3 sequence: CASSQGLAVNTEAFF. CDR3 coding DNA: TGCGCCAGCAGCCAAGGGCTTGCGGTGAACACTGAAGCTTTCTTT.

The rearrangement links TRBV12-3 or TRBV12-4 to TRBJ1-6; weak D call: TRBD1 (5 bases). V was pared by 3 bases and J by 8 bases, with 11 bases between. This CDR3 has 14 residues. The CDR3 DNA reads as TGTGCCAGCAGTTTTGGGACGGCGTATTCACCCCTCCACTTT. Encoded protein: CASSFGTAYSPLHF.

The chain employs TRBV10-3 and TRBJ2-7; perhaps D is TRBD1 or TRBD2 (5 bases each). Germline V gives CDR1 ENHRY, CDR2 SYGVKD. Trimming left V 8 bases short and J 3 bases short, with 11 bases between. This CDR3 contains 12 residues. CDR3 amino acids: CAIWGLGYEQYF. For the CDR3, the DNA is TGTGCCATCTGGGGGTTGGGCTACGAGCAGTACTTC.

The gene calls are TRBV2 and TRBJ2-5, with 8 bases that match TRBD2. Germline V gene sequence: CDR1 SNHLY, CDR2 FYNNEI. V dropped 7 bases and J dropped 1; count of bases not matched to a gene: 8. The CDR3 spans 15 residues. The CDR3 here is CASNPFRGGQETQYF. In nucleotides, the CDR3 is TGTGCCAGCAACCCGTTCCGGGGGGGCCAAGAGACCCAGTACTTC. Full variable domain (missing parts from reference TRBV2 and TRBJ2-5): EPEVTQTPSHQVTQMGQEVILRCVPISNHLYFYWYRQILGQKVEFLVSFYNNEISEKSEIFDDQFSVERPDGSNFTLKIRSTKLEDSAMYFCASNPFRGGQETQYFGPGTRLLVL.

This chain joins TRBV11-1 and TRBJ2-3; tentatively, D is TRBD2 (6 bases). This CDR3 has 15 amino acids. Germline loops: CDR1 SGHAT, CDR2 FQDESV (reference sequence). The V gene lost 4 bases and the J gene lost 4 bases, with 15 bases spanning the gap. This chain's CDR3 is CASSYSGTRADTQYF. The CDR3 coding sequence is TGTGCCAGCAGCTATAGCGGTACTAGAGCAGATACGCAGTATTTT.

In the case of this clonotype: A read error may produce the germline difference seen at one junction end. The chain uses TRBV3-1 and TRBJ2-3, with a possible D match to TRBD2 (6 bases). Looked up from germline, CDR1 is LGHDT and CDR2 is YNNKEL (reference sequence). The CDR3 is 15 residues long. The CDR3 loop reads CAGSQARLGGDTQYF. The CDR3 DNA sequence: TGTGCCGGCAGCCAAGCACGTTTGGGGGGAGATACGCAGTATTTT.

The rearrangement uses TRBV5-1 and TRBJ2-1; 8 bases agree with TRBD2. Germline loops: CDR1 SGHRS, CDR2 YFSETQ. This CDR3 has 14 amino acids. Trimming took 0 bases from V and 10 from J; bases not matched to a gene: 6. CDR3 bases: TGCGCCAGCAGCTTGGGGACTAGCCTAAGAGAGCAGTTCTTC. This encodes CASSLGTSLREQFF.

There are a few counts of this clonotype. The chain uses TRBV10-3 and TRBJ2-1; the match to TRBD2 covers 7 bases. The germline CDR1 and CDR2 sequences are ENHRY and SYGVKD. V lost 3 bases to trimming and J lost 5 bases; unmatched junction nucleotides: 10. This CDR3 has 16 residues. DNA for the CDR3: TGTGCCATCAGTGAACGGTGGGGGGAGGGAAACAATGAGCAGTTCTTC. Protein: CAISERWGEGNNEQFF.

At least ten counts were recorded for this clonotype. V usage is TRBV4-1 and J usage is TRBJ2-7; D perhaps matches TRBD1 (6 bases). Germline V CDR1 and CDR2: MGHRA, YSYEKL. The CDR3 totals 15 residues. With 0 bases removed from V and 7 bases from J, the gap between germline ends came to 16 bases. CDR3 nucleotides: TGCGCCAGCAGCCAAGAAGGGACACGGGGATGGGAGCAGTACTTC. Its protein product is CASSQEGTRGWEQYF.

This clonotype was recorded a few times. This rearrangement joins TRBV5-1 to TRBJ1-2; D unclear. The CDR3 length is 14 residues. V was cut by 2 bases and J by 5 bases, with 13 bases left in between. Germline loops: CDR1 SGHRS, CDR2 YFSETQ. CDR3 region: CASSLIPSAYGYTF. The CDR3 DNA reads as TGCGCCAGCAGCTTAATACCGTCCGCTTATGGCTACACCTTC.

The DNA for the CDR3 is TGTGCCAGCAGCTTAATACCTAGCGGGGGGCGACGAAGCACGCAGTATTTT. This encodes CASSLIPSGGRRSTQYF. The V and J genes are TRBV7-2 and TRBJ2-3; 11 positions agree with TRBD2. The CDR3 length is 17 residues. Unmatched junction bases numbered 13, after V lost 2 bases and J lost 9 bases. Germline V gene data show CDR1 as SGHTA and CDR2 as FQGNSA.

This clonotype was found once. The rearrangement joins TRBV6-2 or TRBV6-3 to TRBJ2-1; 10 nucleotides line up with TRBD1. This CDR3 is built from 16 residues. V trimming: 1 base; J trimming: 7 bases; junction bases outside the gene matches: 7. CDR1 MNHEY and CDR2 SVGEGT come from the germline V gene. The CDR3 loop is CASSYFGTGAQNEQFF. The CDR3 DNA reads TGTGCCAGCAGTTACTTCGGGACAGGGGCCCAAAATGAGCAGTTCTTC.

The CDR3 sequence: CASSLNLGSLSGNTIYF. CDR3 sequence (DNA): TGCGCCAGCAGCTTGAACCTGGGAAGCCTCTCTGGAAACACCATATATTTT. The chain links TRBV5-1 to TRBJ1-3; D not certain. Germline V gives CDR1 SGHRS, CDR2 YFSETQ. V dropped 1 base and J dropped 0 bases, with 14 bases sitting between them. The CDR3 extends over 17 amino acids.

Concerning this clonotype: This sequence may be a read error, since a much larger clone differs from it by one base. The rearrangement uses TRBV20-1 and TRBJ2-7, with 10 positions matching TRBD1. The CDR3 contains 15 residues. The germline V gene encodes CDR1 DFQATT and CDR2 SNEGSKA (reference sequence). V shed 0 bases and J 9 bases; nucleotides not matched to a gene: 11. Here the CDR3 DNA reads TGCAGTGCTAGAGATAGGGGACAGGGGTATGACGGGCAGTACTTC. Translating it yields CSARDRGQGYDGQYF.

This chain connects TRBV28 to TRBJ2-7; D is unclear. The CDR3 contains 14 residues. Germline-derived CDR1 and CDR2 are MDHEN and SYDVKM. With 2 bases removed from V and 0 bases from J, the gap between germline ends came to 8 bases. DNA for the CDR3: TGTGCCAGCAGTTTAATCTACAGCTCCTACGAGCAGTACTTC. This gives the protein CASSLIYSSYEQYF.

The chain recombines TRBV5-1 with TRBJ2-4; 10 bases line up with TRBD1. In germline, CDR1 is SGHRS, CDR2 YFSETQ. CDR3 size: 18 residues. V lost 5 bases and J lost 2; bases outside the gene matches: 13. As DNA, the CDR3 is TGCGCCAGCAGAACCGGGACAGGGGTATTTGGAACCAAAAACATTCAGTACTTC. Protein sequence: CASRTGTGVFGTKNIQYF.

This clonotype was detected a few times. The chain uses TRBV29-1 and TRBJ2-5; D unclear. This CDR3 contains 12 residues. Germline V gives CDR1 SQVTM, CDR2 ANQGSEA. V lost 6 bases, J lost 5 bases, and 13 bases lay in between. CDR3 protein: CSVWFYRETQYF. The CDR3 DNA follows: TGCAGCGTCTGGTTTTATAGGGAGACCCAGTACTTC.

This clonotype was picked up a small number of times. The J gene is TRBJ1-2, the V gene TRBV24-1; 10 bases map to TRBD1. The germline gives CDR1 KGHDR, CDR2 SFDVKD. This CDR3 region has 18 residues. V shed 3 bases and J 3 bases; nucleotides not matched to a gene: 12. CDR3 region: CATSDPLLRDRGYYGYTF. In DNA, the CDR3 is TGTGCCACCAGTGATCCCCTACTGAGGGACAGGGGATACTATGGCTACACCTTC.

The chain couples TRBV3-1 to TRBJ2-1; D not resolved. Germline-derived CDR1 and CDR2 are LGHDT and YNNKEL (reference sequence). The length of the CDR3 is 12 residues. V was shortened by 1 base and J by 9 bases, with 7 bases between the two germline ends. The chain's CDR3 is CASSQVFGEQFF. The CDR3 nucleotides are TGTGCCAGCAGCCAAGTTTTTGGTGAGCAGTTCTTC.

The chain combines TRBV7-9 with TRBJ1-1; D is unresolved. Trimming removed 0 bases from V and 1 base from J, with 18 bases in between. Germline CDR1 reads SEHNR; CDR2 reads FQNEAQ (reference sequence). The length of the CDR3 is 18 residues. The CDR3 DNA is TGTGCCAGCAGCTTAGCTCCCCCACTTAGCGCTCCGAACACTGAAGCTTTCTTT. It encodes CASSLAPPLSAPNTEAFF. The variable domain in full, completed from reference TRBV7-9 and TRBJ1-1, reads DTGVSQNPRHKITKRGQNVTFRCDPISEHNRLYWYRQTLGQGPEFLTYFQNEAQLEKSRLLSDRFSAERPKGSFSTLEIQRTEQGDSAMYLCASSLAPPLSAPNTEAFFGQGTRLTVV.

The rearrangement joins TRBV11-2 to TRBJ2-7; possibly TRBD1 for D (6 bases). The CDR3 has 16 amino acids. Germline lookup yields CDR1 SGHAT and CDR2 FQNNGV. The V and J ends lost 5 bases and 0 bases respectively, with 17 bases between them. Here the CDR3 reads CASSPQMGRGSYEQYF. The CDR3 coding sequence is TGTGCCAGCAGCCCCCAGATGGGCAGGGGCTCCTACGAGCAGTACTTC. The whole variable domain, remainder taken from reference TRBV11-2 and TRBJ2-7, is EAGVAQSPRYKIIEKRQSVAFWCNPISGHATLYWYQQILGQGPKLLIQFQNNGVVDDSQLPKDRFSAERLKGVDSTLKIQPAKLEDSAVYLCASSPQMGRGSYEQYFGPGTRLTVT.

Of note for this clonotype: One junction end disagrees with the germline gene, perhaps due to a read error. The V gene is TRBV6-4, the J gene TRBJ2-7; 10 nucleotides align to TRBD1. This CDR3 has 15 amino acids. The germline V gene has CDR1 MRHNA and CDR2 SNTAGT. The CDR3 region has the DNA TGTACCAGCAGTGACTCAGGGACAGGGGTTGGCGAGCAGTACTTC. Its protein product is CTSSDSGTGVGEQYF.